The 27 T cell receptor beta chains in this list originate from one sample, sequenced in a study of radiotherapy plus CTLA-4 blockade in lung cancer. The data were produced by immunoSEQ multiplex PCR, yet TCRdb's version contains in-frame clones alone and is incomplete. This repertoire shows roughly 30,000 clones, approximately 78% found once; its top ten account for 7.5%. The sample here was peripheral blood, taken from a patient treated with radiotherapy plus ipilimumab. All receptors come from a human donor with non-small cell lung cancer who had stable disease on radiotherapy plus ipilimumab.

The chain couples TRBV11-2 to TRBJ1-2, with unresolved D. The CDR3 covers 14 residues. V lost 5 bases and J lost 2, with 12 bases in between. Per the germline V gene, CDR1 is SGHAT and CDR2 is FQNNGV. The DNA for the CDR3 is TGTGCCAGCAGCGCATGGGGAGGGAACTATGGCTACACCTTC. It is translated as CASSAWGGNYGYTF.

The V gene is TRBV19, the J gene TRBJ2-4; D remains unclear. The germline V gene encodes CDR1 LNHDA and CDR2 SQIVND (reference sequence). This CDR3 has 15 amino acids. Trimming took 5 bases from V and 3 from J, leaving 14 bases between them. The CDR3 spells CASSVLSSGKNIQYF. DNA of the CDR3: TGTGCCAGTAGTGTACTGAGTAGTGGCAAAAACATTCAGTACTTC. The full variable domain, completed using reference TRBV19 and TRBJ2-4, is DGGITQSPKYLFRKEGQNVTLSCEQNLNHDAMYWYRQDPGQGLRLIYYSQIVNDFQKGDIAEGYSVSREKKESFPLTVTSAQKNPTAFYLCASSVLSSGKNIQYFGAGTRLSVL.

J is TRBJ1-2 and V is TRBV28; D call uncertain. In germline, CDR1 is MDHEN, CDR2 SYDVKM. Trimming pared 4 bases from V and 0 bases from J, leaving 9 bases between. The CDR3 is made up of 14 amino acids. The CDR3 sequence is CASSSSQPNYGYTF. The DNA of the CDR3 is TGTGCCAGCAGTTCATCACAGCCTAACTATGGCTACACCTTC.

V gene TRBV13 combines with J gene TRBJ2-5; a possible D gene is TRBD2 (6 bases). CDR1 and CDR2 (germline): PRHDT, FYEKMQ (reference sequence). The CDR3 length is 13 residues. V lost 8 bases to trimming and J lost 7 bases, with 17 bases between them. CDR3 residues: CASSDGGRGTQYF. In DNA, the CDR3 is TGTGCCAGCTCGGACGGGGGAAGAGGGACCCAGTACTTC.

The chain links TRBV16 to TRBJ1-2, with TRBD1 identical over 7 bases. The CDR3 is 16 residues long. Germline V gene lookup returns CDR1 KGHSY and CDR2 FQNENV. V shed 1 base and J 2 bases; nucleotides not matched to a gene: 7. The CDR3 bases are TGTGCCAGCAGCCAATTGGAAGACAGGGCGAACTATGGCTACACCTTC. It yields the protein CASSQLEDRANYGYTF.

The rearrangement links TRBV7-9 to TRBJ2-7; TRBD1 or TRBD2 may be the D gene (5 bases each). CDR1 SEHNR and CDR2 FQNEAQ come from the germline V gene (reference sequence). V lost 5 bases, J lost 2 bases, and 10 bases lay in between. CDR3 length: 13 residues. This CDR3 is CASSGDGTYEQYV. In nucleotides, the CDR3 is TGTGCCAGCAGCGGGGACGGGACCTACGAGCAGTACGTC.

The CDR3 loop reads CASSPGVRAEAFF. The CDR3 coding sequence is TGTGCCAGCAGCCCAGGTGTCCGGGCTGAAGCTTTCTTT. The chain combines TRBV7-9 with TRBJ1-1, with D hard to call. The V end lost 5 bases, the J end lost 6 bases, and 13 bases lay between the germline ends. Germline loops: CDR1 SEHNR, CDR2 FQNEAQ (reference sequence). The CDR3 is 13 amino acids.

This sequence joins TRBV14 and TRBJ1-1; 8 nucleotides align to TRBD1. V lost 2 bases, J lost 10 bases, and 9 bases stayed unmatched. In germline, CDR1 is SGHDN, CDR2 FVKESK. The CDR3 has 14 residues. CDR3 in DNA: TGTGCCAGCAGCCAACAGGGGGCTATTCAAGGAGCTTTCTTT. It yields the protein CASSQQGAIQGAFF.

The CDR3 sequence is CASSLASGSSYEQYV. As DNA, the CDR3 is TGCGCCAGCAGCTTGGCCTCGGGGAGCTCCTACGAGCAGTACGTC. This chain connects TRBV5-1 to TRBJ2-7; maybe TRBD2 (5 bases). With 0 bases removed from V and 0 bases from J, the gap between germline ends came to 10 bases. Germline V lookup: CDR1 SGHRS, CDR2 YFSETQ. The CDR3 is 15 amino acids.

This clone was seen only once. The V call is TRBV30, the J call TRBJ1-3, with D uncertain. The CDR3 spans 13 residues. Germline V lookup: CDR1 GTSNPN, CDR2 SVGIG (reference sequence). The V gene lost 3 bases and the J gene lost 4 bases, with 10 bases spanning the gap. The CDR3, as DNA: TGTGCCTGGAGGCTCAAGGCGGGAAACACCATATATTTT. Its protein product is CAWRLKAGNTIYF.

This clone was observed a handful of times. V usage is TRBV2 and J usage is TRBJ1-6; possibly TRBD1 for D (6 bases). This CDR3 has 14 amino acids. Per the germline V gene, CDR1 is SNHLY and CDR2 is FYNNEI. V shed 7 bases and J shed 9 bases, with 16 bases lying between them. DNA of the CDR3: TGTGCCAGCACCCAAGACAGGTTGATTTCACCCCTCCACTTT. It codes for CASTQDRLISPLHF.

The V gene is TRBV7-5, the J gene TRBJ1-5; no DNA check was done on the table's D call, TRBD1. TRBV7-5 is given as a pseudogene. There are 18 residues in the CDR3. CDR3: CARSCPSNRAFSNQPQHF. The CDR3 DNA follows: TGTGCCAGAAGCTGCCCCTCGAACAGGGCGTTTAGCAATCAGCCCCAGCATTTT.

This chain joins TRBV9 and TRBJ1-1; no firm D call. The V and J ends lost 4 bases and 6 bases respectively, with 19 bases between them. The CDR3 has 15 residues. Germline V gene data show CDR1 as SGDLS and CDR2 as YYNGEE. DNA of the CDR3: TGTGCCAGCAGCCCCGTAGAGGAGGCGAGGTCTGAAGCTTTCTTT. Translation: CASSPVEEARSEAFF.

In this sample, this clone turned up a few times. V gene TRBV14 combines with J gene TRBJ1-2; tentative D call: TRBD1 (5 bases). V lost 4 bases and J 7 bases, leaving 16 bases between the germline ends. The CDR3 totals 14 residues. Germline CDR1 and CDR2: SGHDN and FVKESK. CDR3: CASSRMGPSFGYTF. The CDR3 nucleotides are TGTGCCAGCAGCCGAATGGGACCGTCCTTTGGCTACACCTTC. The full variable domain, in which reference TRBV14 and TRBJ1-2 provide the parts outside the CDR3, is EAGVTQFPSHSVIEKGQTVTLRCDPISGHDNLYWYRRVMGKEIKFLLHFVKESKQDESGMPNNRFLAERTGGTYSTLKVQPAELEDSGVYFCASSRMGPSFGYTFGSGTRLTVV.

The chain uses TRBV2 and TRBJ1-5, with a possible D match to TRBD1 (5 bases). Trimming stripped 6 bases from V and 5 bases from J, with 29 bases between. The CDR3 consists of 19 residues. CDR1 is SNHLY, CDR2 FYNNEI, per germline. The CDR3 coding sequence is TGTGCCAGCAGAGACCTAAATAGCCCGGGACCCACGAGAGATCAGCCCCAGCATTTT. This codes for CASRDLNSPGPTRDQPQHF.

Only a few counts were recorded for this clone. The CDR3 loop is CASSPGGSQDLDEQYV. DNA for the CDR3: TGTGCCAGCAGTCCCGGTGGTTCCCAGGATCTGGACGAGCAGTACGTC. This chain uses TRBV28 with TRBJ2-7, with unresolved D. The CDR3 consists of 16 residues. V was pared by 5 bases and J by 5 bases, with 22 bases between. CDR1 is MDHEN, CDR2 SYDVKM, per germline.

This sequence joins TRBV7-9 and TRBJ2-6; 7 bases map to TRBD1. Germline V CDR1 and CDR2: SEHNR, FQNEAQ (reference sequence). The CDR3 has 18 amino acids. With V trimmed by 5 bases and J by 0 bases, 10 bases remained unmatched. CDR3 sequence (DNA): TGTGCCAGCAGCATAACAGGGGTCACACTCTCTGGGGCCAACGTCCTGACTTTC. Translating it yields CASSITGVTLSGANVLTF.

This clone has only one observation. The gene calls are TRBV27 and TRBJ1-6, with 8 bases that match TRBD1. V shed 4 bases, J shed 7 bases, and the junction held 12 bases outside the gene matches. Germline lookup yields CDR1 MNHEY and CDR2 SMNVEV (reference sequence). This CDR3 is built from 17 residues. The CDR3 loop reads CASSSRPGTGPNSPLHF. CDR3 bases: TGTGCCAGCAGTTCACGTCCCGGGACAGGACCCAATTCACCCCTCCACTTT.

The V and J genes are TRBV10-2 and TRBJ2-1; D gene ambiguous. CDR1 and CDR2 (germline): WSHSY, SAAADI. Trimming stripped 2 bases from V and 7 bases from J, with 6 bases between. The CDR3 totals 12 residues. CDR3 amino acids: CASSEVRNEQFF. The CDR3 DNA sequence: TGCGCCAGCAGTGAGGTCAGAAATGAGCAGTTCTTC.

V usage is TRBV9 and J usage is TRBJ2-1; D is perhaps TRBD1 (5 bases). The V gene lost 4 bases and the J gene lost 9 bases, with 14 bases spanning the gap. Germline V gene data show CDR1 as SGDLS and CDR2 as YYNGEE. The CDR3 loop spans 13 amino acids. CDR3 bases: TGTGCCAGCAGCACCCTTAGGGGCGGTGAGCAGTTCTTC. It codes for CASSTLRGGEQFF.

This chain links TRBV2 with TRBJ2-1, with no clear D. Trimming removed 7 bases at V and 9 bases at J, with 7 bases between. The CDR3 runs 10 residues. Germline assignment: CDR1 SNHLY and CDR2 FYNNEI. CDR3 DNA: TGTGCCAGCACACGTGGTGAGCAGTTCTTC. Encoded protein: CASTRGEQFF.

The chain is built from TRBV6-1 and TRBJ1-2; unclear D gene. This CDR3 is built from 11 residues. Germline loops: CDR1 MNHNS, CDR2 SASEGT. V lost 5 bases to trimming and J lost 11 bases, with 12 bases between them. CDR3: CASSPRAGYTF. CDR3 coding DNA: TGTGCCAGCAGTCCTAGGGCAGGATACACCTTC.

V gene TRBV29-1 combines with J gene TRBJ1-1; D not resolved. V lost 7 bases and J lost 8, with 11 bases in between. CDR3 length equals 10 residues. Germline V lookup: CDR1 SQVTM, CDR2 ANQGSEA. The CDR3 DNA is TGCAGCGCCTCGACGGTGGAAGCTTTCTTT. Amino acid sequence: CSASTVEAFF.

The gene calls are TRBV5-1 and TRBJ1-2; possible D gene TRBD1, 6 bases. Per germline, CDR1 SGHRS and CDR2 YFSETQ. Trimming took 4 bases from V and 5 from J, leaving 12 bases between them. This CDR3 is built from 13 residues. The CDR3 is CASSPPRGYGYTF. The CDR3 nucleotides are TGCGCCAGCAGCCCTCCAAGGGGGTATGGCTACACCTTC.

V usage is TRBV7-2 and J usage is TRBJ2-4, with 8 bases matching TRBD1. The CDR3 is made up of 14 amino acids. From germline, CDR1 is SGHTA and CDR2 FQGNSA. V shed 5 bases, J shed 4 bases, and the junction held 4 bases outside the gene matches. The CDR3 nucleotides are TGTGCCAGCAGCCCGGACAGGGCGAAAAACATTCAGTACTTC. Its translation is CASSPDRAKNIQYF.

The chain carries TRBV15 and TRBJ1-6; TRBD1 is a possible D gene (5 bases). The V end was cut by 5 bases, the J end by 7 bases, with 15 bases between. CDR1 is LNHNV and CDR2 is YYDKDF in the germline V gene (reference sequence). This CDR3 is built from 15 residues. This CDR3 reads CATSSTGLGNSPLHF. CDR3 DNA sequence: TGTGCCACCAGCTCGACGGGGCTAGGGAATTCACCCCTCCACTTT.

The chain recombines TRBV19 with TRBJ2-1, with 9 bases fitting TRBD1. V was clipped by 8 bases and J by 4 bases; unmatched bases: 12. Germline V CDR1 and CDR2: LNHDA, SQIVND (reference sequence). The CDR3 has 16 amino acids. This CDR3 reads CASQPRAGTGYNEQFF. The CDR3 DNA reads TGTGCCAGTCAGCCCCGGGCTGGGACAGGGTACAATGAGCAGTTCTTC.